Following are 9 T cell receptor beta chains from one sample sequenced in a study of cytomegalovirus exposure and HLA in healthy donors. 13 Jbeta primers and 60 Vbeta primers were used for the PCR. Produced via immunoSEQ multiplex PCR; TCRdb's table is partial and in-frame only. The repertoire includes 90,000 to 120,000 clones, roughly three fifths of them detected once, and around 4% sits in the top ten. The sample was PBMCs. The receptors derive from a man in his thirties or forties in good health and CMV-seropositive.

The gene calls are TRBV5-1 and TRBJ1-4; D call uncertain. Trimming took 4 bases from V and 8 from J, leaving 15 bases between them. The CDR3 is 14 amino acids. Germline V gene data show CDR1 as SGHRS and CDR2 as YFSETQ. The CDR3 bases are TGCGCCAGCAGCACCGGGATACCTGGGGAAAAACTGTTTTTT. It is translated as CASSTGIPGEKLFF.

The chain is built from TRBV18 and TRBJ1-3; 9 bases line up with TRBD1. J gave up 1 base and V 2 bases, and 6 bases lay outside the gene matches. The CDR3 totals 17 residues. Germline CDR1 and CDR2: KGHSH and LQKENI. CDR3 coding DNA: TGTGCCAGCTCACCAGGGACAGGGCAAGGTTCTGGAAACACCATATATTTT. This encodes CASSPGTGQGSGNTIYF.

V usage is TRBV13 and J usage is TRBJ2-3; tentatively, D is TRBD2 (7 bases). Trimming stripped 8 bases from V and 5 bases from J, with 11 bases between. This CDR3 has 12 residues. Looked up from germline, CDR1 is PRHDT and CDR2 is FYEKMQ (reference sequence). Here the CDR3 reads CASGRGGDTQYF. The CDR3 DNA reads TGTGCCAGCGGAAGGGGGGGAGATACGCAGTATTTT.

The CDR3 nucleotides are TGTGCCAGCAGCCTCCACGGGATGAACACTGAAGCTTTCTTT. This encodes CASSLHGMNTEAFF. This chain connects TRBV6-5 to TRBJ1-1, with unresolved D. The germline V gene has CDR1 MNHEY and CDR2 SVGAGI. This CDR3 is built from 14 residues. Trimming removed 6 bases at V and 0 bases at J, with 11 bases between.

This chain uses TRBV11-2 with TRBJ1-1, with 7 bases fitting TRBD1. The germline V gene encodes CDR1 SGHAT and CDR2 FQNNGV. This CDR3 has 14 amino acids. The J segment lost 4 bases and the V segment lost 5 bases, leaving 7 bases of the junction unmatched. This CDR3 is CASSPTGVGTEAFF. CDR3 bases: TGTGCCAGCAGCCCTACAGGGGTGGGCACTGAAGCTTTCTTT. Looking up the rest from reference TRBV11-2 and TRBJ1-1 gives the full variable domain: EAGVAQSPRYKIIEKRQSVAFWCNPISGHATLYWYQQILGQGPKLLIQFQNNGVVDDSQLPKDRFSAERLKGVDSTLKIQPAKLEDSAVYLCASSPTGVGTEAFFGQGTRLTVV.

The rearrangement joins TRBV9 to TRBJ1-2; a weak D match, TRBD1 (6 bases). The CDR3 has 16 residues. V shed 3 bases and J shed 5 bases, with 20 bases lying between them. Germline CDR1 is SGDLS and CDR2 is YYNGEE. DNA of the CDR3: TGTGCCAGCAGCGGGGCGGCAGGGACACAGACTTATGGCTACACCTTC. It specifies CASSGAAGTQTYGYTF. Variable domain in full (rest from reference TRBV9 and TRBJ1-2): DSGVTQTPKHLITATGQRVTLRCSPRSGDLSVYWYQQSLDQGLQFLIQYYNGEERAKGNILERFSAQQFPDLHSELNLSSLELGDSALYFCASSGAAGTQTYGYTFGSGTRLTVV.

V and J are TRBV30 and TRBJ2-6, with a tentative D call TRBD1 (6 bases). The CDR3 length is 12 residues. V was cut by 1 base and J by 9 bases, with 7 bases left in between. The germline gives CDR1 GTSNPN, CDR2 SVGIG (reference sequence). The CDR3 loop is CAWSGQDNVLTF. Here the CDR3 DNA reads TGTGCCTGGAGTGGACAGGACAACGTCCTGACTTTC.

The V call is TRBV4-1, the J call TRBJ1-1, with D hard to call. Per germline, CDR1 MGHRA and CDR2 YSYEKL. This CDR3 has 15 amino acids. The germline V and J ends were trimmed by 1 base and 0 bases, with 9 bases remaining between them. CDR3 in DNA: TGCGCCAGCAGCCAAGGTGGAGTCATGAACACTGAAGCTTTCTTT. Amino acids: CASSQGGVMNTEAFF.

This CDR3 is CASRMGLPNSPLHF. CDR3 sequence (DNA): TGTGCCAGTCGGATGGGGCTCCCTAATTCACCCCTCCACTTT. The chain couples TRBV19 to TRBJ1-6; weak D call: TRBD1 (5 bases). This CDR3 comprises 14 residues. Germline CDR1 LNHDA, CDR2 SQIVND (reference sequence). The ends were cut back, 8 bases at V and 6 bases at J, with 14 bases in the middle. The full variable domain, with the rest looked up from reference TRBV19 and TRBJ1-6, is DGGITQSPKYLFRKEGQNVTLSCEQNLNHDAMYWYRQDPGQGLRLIYYSQIVNDFQKGDIAEGYSVSREKKESFPLTVTSAQKNPTAFYLCASRMGLPNSPLHFGNGTRLTVT.